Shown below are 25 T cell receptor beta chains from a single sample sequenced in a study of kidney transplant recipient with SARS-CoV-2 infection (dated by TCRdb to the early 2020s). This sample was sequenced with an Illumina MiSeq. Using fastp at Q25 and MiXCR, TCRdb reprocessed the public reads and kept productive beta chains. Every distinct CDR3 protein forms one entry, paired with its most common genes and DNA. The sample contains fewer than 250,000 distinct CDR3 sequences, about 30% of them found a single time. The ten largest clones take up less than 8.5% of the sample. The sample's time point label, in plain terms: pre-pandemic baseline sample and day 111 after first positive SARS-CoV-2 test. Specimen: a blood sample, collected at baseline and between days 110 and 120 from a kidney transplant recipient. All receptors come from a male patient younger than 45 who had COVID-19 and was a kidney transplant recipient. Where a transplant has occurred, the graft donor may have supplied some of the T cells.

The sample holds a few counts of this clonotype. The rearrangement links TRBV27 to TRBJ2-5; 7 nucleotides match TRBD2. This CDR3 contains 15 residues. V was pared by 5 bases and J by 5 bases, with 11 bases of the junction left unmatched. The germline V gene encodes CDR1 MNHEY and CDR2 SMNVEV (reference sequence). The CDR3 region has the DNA TGTGCCAGCAGTCCGGGACGGGGAGGGGCGGAGACCCAGTACTTC. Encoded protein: CASSPGRGGAETQYF.

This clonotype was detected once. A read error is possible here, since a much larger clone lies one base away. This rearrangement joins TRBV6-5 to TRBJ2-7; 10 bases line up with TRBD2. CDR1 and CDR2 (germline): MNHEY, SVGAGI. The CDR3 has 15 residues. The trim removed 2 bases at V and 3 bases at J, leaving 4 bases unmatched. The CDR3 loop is CASSYTGTSDYEQYF. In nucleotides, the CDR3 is TGTGCCAGCAGTTACACGGGGACTAGCGACTACGAGCAGTACTTC.

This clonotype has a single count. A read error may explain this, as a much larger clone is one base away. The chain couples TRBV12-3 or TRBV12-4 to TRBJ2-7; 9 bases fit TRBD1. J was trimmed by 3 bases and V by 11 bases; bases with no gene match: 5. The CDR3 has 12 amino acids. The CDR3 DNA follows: TGTGCCGGCGGACAGGGGTACTACGAGCAGTACTTC. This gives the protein CAGGQGYYEQYF.

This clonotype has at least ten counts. The CDR3 DNA sequence: TGCAGCGACAGCGGCCGAGGTTCACCCCTCCACTTT. This sequence encodes CSDSGRGSPLHF. The V call is TRBV29-1, the J call TRBJ1-6; the D is unclear. V was clipped by 7 bases and J by 9 bases, with 13 bases between them. CDR1 and CDR2 (germline): SQVTM, ANQGSEA. CDR3 length: 12 residues.

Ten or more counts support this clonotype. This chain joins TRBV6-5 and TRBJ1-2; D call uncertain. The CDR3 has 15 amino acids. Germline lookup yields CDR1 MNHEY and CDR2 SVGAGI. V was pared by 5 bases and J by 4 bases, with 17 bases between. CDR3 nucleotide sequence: TGTGCCAGCAGTCGATGGACGGGAAGATCCTATGGCTACACCTTC. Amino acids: CASSRWTGRSYGYTF.

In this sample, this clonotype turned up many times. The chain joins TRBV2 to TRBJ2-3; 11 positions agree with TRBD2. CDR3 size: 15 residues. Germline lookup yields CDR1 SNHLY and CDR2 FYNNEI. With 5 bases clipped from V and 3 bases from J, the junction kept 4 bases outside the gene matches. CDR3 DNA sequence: TGTGCCAGCAGTCTGACTAGCGGGATGACAGATACGCAGTATTTT. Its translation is CASSLTSGMTDTQYF.

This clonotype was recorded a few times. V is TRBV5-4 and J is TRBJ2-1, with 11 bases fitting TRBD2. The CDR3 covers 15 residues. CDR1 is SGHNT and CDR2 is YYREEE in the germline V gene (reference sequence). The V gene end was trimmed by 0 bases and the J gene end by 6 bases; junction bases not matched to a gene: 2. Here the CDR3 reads CASSLVAGGGNEQFF. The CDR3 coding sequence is TGTGCCAGCAGCTTGGTAGCGGGGGGGGGCAATGAGCAGTTCTTC.

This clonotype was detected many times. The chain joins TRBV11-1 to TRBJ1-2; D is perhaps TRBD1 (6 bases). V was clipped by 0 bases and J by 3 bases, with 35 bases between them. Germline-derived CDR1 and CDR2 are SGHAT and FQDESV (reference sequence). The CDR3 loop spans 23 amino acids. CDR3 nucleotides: TGTGCCAGCAGCTTAGCGAGATTCTCAAAGGGGGATGTTCATGGACGGCGTGACTATGGCTACACCTTC. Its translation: CASSLARFSKGDVHGRRDYGYTF.

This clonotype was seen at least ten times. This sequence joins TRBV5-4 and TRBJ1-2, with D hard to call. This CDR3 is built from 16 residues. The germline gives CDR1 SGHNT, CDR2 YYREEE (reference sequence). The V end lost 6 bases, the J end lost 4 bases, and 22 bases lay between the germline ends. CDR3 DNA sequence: TGTGCCAGCATGGCTGACGTACCAGGAAAGACCTATGGCTACACCTTC. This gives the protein CASMADVPGKTYGYTF.

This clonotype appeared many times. Here the CDR3 reads CASSVASTSVGGYTF. The DNA for the CDR3 is TGTGCCAGCAGCGTAGCTTCTACCAGCGTCGGGGGCTACACCTTC. The V call is TRBV9, the J call TRBJ1-2; D ambiguous. The germline V gene has CDR1 SGDLS and CDR2 YYNGEE. Trimming cost V 0 bases and J 8 bases, with 17 bases left between them. The CDR3 is 15 amino acids. Supplemented by reference TRBV9 and TRBJ1-2, the full variable domain reads DSGVTQTPKHLITATGQRVTLRCSPRSGDLSVYWYQQSLDQGLQFLIQYYNGEERAKGNILERFSAQQFPDLHSELNLSSLELGDSALYFCASSVASTSVGGYTFGSGTRLTVV.

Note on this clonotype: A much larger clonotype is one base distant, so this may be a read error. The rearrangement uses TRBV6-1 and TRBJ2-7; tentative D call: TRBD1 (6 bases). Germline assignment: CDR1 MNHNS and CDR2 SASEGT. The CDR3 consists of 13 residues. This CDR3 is CAGSGQRVYEQYF. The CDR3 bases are TGTGCCGGCAGTGGACAGAGAGTCTACGAGCAGTACTTC.

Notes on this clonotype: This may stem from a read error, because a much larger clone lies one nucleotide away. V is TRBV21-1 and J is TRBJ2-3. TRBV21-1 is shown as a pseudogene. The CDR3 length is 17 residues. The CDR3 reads CASGTWLATVMQDTQYF. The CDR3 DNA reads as TGTGCCAGCGGAACTTGGTTAGCTACAGTCATGCAAGATACGCAGTATTTT.

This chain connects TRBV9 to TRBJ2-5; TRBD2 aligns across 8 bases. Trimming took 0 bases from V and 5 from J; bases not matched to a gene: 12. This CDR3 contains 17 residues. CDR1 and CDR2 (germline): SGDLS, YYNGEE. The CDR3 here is CASSVVAGLVGVETQYF. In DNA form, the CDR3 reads TGTGCCAGCAGCGTAGTCGCGGGACTAGTGGGAGTGGAGACCCAGTACTTC.

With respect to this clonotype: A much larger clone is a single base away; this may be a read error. For the CDR3, the DNA is TGTGCCAACAGTCCGGACAGGGAAGATCAGCCCCAGCATTTT. Translated: CANSPDREDQPQHF. The J gene is TRBJ1-5, the V gene TRBV6-6, with 8 bases lining up with TRBD1. The CDR3 loop spans 14 amino acids. The germline V gene encodes CDR1 MNHNY and CDR2 SVGAGI (reference sequence).

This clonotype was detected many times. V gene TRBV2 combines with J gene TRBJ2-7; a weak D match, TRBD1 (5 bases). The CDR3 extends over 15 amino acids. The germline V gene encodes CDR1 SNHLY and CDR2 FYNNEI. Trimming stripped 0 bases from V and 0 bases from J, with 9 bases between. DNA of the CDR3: TGTGCCAGCAGTGAAGCGAGACAGCCCTCCTACGAGCAGTACTTC. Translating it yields CASSEARQPSYEQYF.

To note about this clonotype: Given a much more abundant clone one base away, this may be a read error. The DNA for the CDR3 is TGCGCCAGCAGAAAGGACAGGGGGCTATCCAATGAGCAGTTCTTC. Protein sequence: CASRKDRGLSNEQFF. The chain is built from TRBV5-1 and TRBJ2-1, with 11 bases lining up with TRBD1. The CDR3 length is 15 residues. J gave up 6 bases and V 5 bases, and 7 bases lay outside the gene matches. Germline lookup yields CDR1 SGHRS and CDR2 YFSETQ.

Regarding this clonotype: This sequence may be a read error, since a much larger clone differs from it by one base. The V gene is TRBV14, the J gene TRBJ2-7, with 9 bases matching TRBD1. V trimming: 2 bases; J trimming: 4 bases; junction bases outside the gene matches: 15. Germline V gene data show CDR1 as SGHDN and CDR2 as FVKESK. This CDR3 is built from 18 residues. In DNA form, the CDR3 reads TGTGCCAGCAGCCAAATCATACACGACAGGGGGTTAGAATACGAGCAGTACTTC. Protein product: CASSQIIHDRGLEYEQYF.

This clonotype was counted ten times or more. The CDR3 DNA reads as TGTGCCAGCAGTGCGGGAAAACGCTCTAGAAAGACCTATGGCTACACCTTC. Amino acid sequence: CASSAGKRSRKTYGYTF. The genes are TRBV6-8 and TRBJ1-2, with unresolved D. V was clipped by 5 bases and J by 4 bases, with 23 bases between them. There are 17 residues in the CDR3. CDR1 MNHGY and CDR2 SAAAGT come from the germline V gene.

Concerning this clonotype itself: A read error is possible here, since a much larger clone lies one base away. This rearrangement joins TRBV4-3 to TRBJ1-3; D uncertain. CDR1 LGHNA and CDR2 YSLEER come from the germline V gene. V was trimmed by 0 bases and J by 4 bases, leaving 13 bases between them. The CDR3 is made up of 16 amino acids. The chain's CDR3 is CASSQESHGIGNTIYF. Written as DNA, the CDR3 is TGCGCCAGCAGCCAAGAGAGCCACGGGATCGGAAACACCATATATTTT.

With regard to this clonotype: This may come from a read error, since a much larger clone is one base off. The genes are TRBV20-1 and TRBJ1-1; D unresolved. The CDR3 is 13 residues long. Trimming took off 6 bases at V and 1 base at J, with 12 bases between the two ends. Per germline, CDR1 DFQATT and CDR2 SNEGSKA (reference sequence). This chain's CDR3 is CSAPAFTNTEAFF. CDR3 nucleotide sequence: TGCAGTGCCCCAGCCTTCACGAACACTGAAGCTTTCTTT.

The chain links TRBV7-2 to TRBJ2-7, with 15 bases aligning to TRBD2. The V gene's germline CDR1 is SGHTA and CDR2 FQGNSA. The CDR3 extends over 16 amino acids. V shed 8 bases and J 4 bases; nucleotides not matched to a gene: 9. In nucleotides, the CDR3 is TGTGCCAGCGGGAGCTCCGGGACTAGCGGGAGGTACGAGCAGTACTTC. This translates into CASGSSGTSGRYEQYF.

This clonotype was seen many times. The DNA of the CDR3 is TGTGCCAGCAGCTTCGGACAGGGCTACGAGCAGTACTTC. Protein product: CASSFGQGYEQYF. This sequence joins TRBV11-3 and TRBJ2-7; 8 bases fit TRBD1. Germline values: CDR1 SGHNT, CDR2 YENEEA. With 3 bases clipped from V and 3 bases from J, the junction kept 1 base outside the gene matches. The CDR3 extends over 13 amino acids.

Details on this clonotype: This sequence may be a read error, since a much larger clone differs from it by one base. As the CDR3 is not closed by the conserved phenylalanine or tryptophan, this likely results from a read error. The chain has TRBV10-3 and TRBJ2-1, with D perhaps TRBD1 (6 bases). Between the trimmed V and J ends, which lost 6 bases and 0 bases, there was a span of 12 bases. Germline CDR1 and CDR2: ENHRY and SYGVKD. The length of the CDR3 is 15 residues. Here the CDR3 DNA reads TGTGCCATCAGAAATACAGGGAGCTCCTACAATGAGCAGTTCTCC. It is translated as CAIRNTGSSYNEQFS.

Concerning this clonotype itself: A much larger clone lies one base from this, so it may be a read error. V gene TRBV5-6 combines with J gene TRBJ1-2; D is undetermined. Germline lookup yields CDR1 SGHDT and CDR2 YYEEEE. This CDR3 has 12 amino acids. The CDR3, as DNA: TGTACCAGCAGCTTGGCTAGAGTTGGCTACACCTTC. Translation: CTSSLARVGYTF.

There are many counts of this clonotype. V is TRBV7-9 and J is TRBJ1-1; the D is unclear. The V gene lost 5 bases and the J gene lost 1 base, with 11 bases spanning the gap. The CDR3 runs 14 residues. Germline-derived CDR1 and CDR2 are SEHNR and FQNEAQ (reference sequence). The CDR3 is CASSPNRGNTEAFF. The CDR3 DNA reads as TGTGCCAGCAGCCCAAACCGCGGGAACACTGAAGCTTTCTTT.